These T cell receptor beta chains were read from a single sample in a study of blood T cells in healthy people across ages. TCRdb recomputed calls from the 5' RACE reads with MiXCR, one row per CDR3 protein. The table lists around 1,500,000 distinct CDR3 sequences, roughly 30% of them singletons. The sequencing sample was made of blood. All receptors derive from a woman aged 25 to 39 in good health. Both conserved end residues are part of each CDR3. Each record gives: V gene, clone size, J gene, D gene, CDR3 protein, CDR3 DNA. D genes are given only for firm matches. Expanded clones get a size class; other rows say once, few or many, or leave the size out.

>TRBV7-2|many|TRBJ1-2|TRBD1
CASRSTGGDYGYTF
TGTGCCAGCAGATCCACAGGGGGGGACTATGGCTACACCTTC
>TRBV12-3/TRBV12-4|few|TRBJ2-1|TRBD1
CASRTLGQGYNEQFF
TGTGCCAGCAGGACCCTGGGACAGGGGTACAATGAGCAGTTCTTC
>TRBV29-1|few|TRBJ2-5|-
CSVGMISETQYF
TGCAGCGTTGGGATGATATCAGAGACCCAGTACTTC
>TRBV4-2|many|TRBJ2-7|TRBD2
CASSPKASGAAYEQYF
TGTGCCAGCAGCCCGAAGGCCAGCGGGGCCGCCTACGAGCAGTACTTC
>TRBV24-1|-|TRBJ2-2|-
CATSGQTGELFF
TGTGCCACCAGTGGACAGACCGGGGAGCTGTTTTTT
>TRBV5-1|-|TRBJ1-1|TRBD1
CASSSSRGPYTEAFF
TGCGCCAGCAGCTCGAGCAGGGGGCCGTACACTGAAGCTTTCTTT
>TRBV5-1|few|TRBJ2-1|TRBD1
CASRLQGGSYNEQFF
TGCGCCAGCAGATTACAGGGGGGCTCCTACAATGAGCAGTTCTTC
>TRBV18|-|TRBJ2-3|TRBD2
CASSLAGGPSGDTQYF
TGTGCCAGCTCACTTGCGGGGGGCCCCTCGGGAGATACGCAGTATTTT
>TRBV27|-|TRBJ2-3|-
CASLELSIDTQYF
TGTGCCAGCCTGGAACTGTCCATAGATACGCAGTATTTT
>TRBV7-9|-|TRBJ2-5|TRBD2
CASSLNALAGETQYF
TGTGCCAGCAGCTTGAACGCCTTAGCGGGCGAGACCCAGTACTTC
>TRBV5-1|-|TRBJ1-5|-
CASSLVPAHYSNQPQHF
TGCGCCAGCAGCTTGGTACCGGCACACTATAGCAATCAGCCCCAGCATTTT
>TRBV12-3/TRBV12-4|many|TRBJ2-1|TRBD2
CASSLTSTSAAYNEQFF
TGTGCCAGCAGTTTGACCTCCACTAGCGCAGCCTACAATGAGCAGTTCTTC
>TRBV7-6|many|TRBJ1-2|-
CASSQSAGAGVYGYTF
TGTGCCAGCAGCCAAAGCGCGGGGGCAGGGGTATATGGCTACACCTTC
>TRBV20-1|-|TRBJ2-3|TRBD2
CSARTVGTSFDTDTQYF
TGCAGTGCTAGAACCGTCGGGACTAGCTTTGATACAGATACGCAGTATTTT
>TRBV27|many|TRBJ2-5|-
CASSLSVEGRDTQYF
TGTGCCAGCAGTTTATCGGTTGAGGGTAGAGATACCCAGTACTTC
>TRBV6-2/TRBV6-3|-|TRBJ2-1|TRBD1
CASSTPGTAYNEQFF
TGTGCCAGCAGTACCCCCGGGACAGCGTACAATGAGCAGTTCTTC
>TRBV6-1|-|TRBJ1-1|-
CASRPTTRRESGRTEAFF
TGTGCCAGCAGGCCCACCACGCGTCGAGAATCTGGTCGAACTGAAGCTTTCTTT
>TRBV7-6|few|TRBJ1-1|-
CASAHLNTEAFF
TGTGCCAGTGCCCATCTGAACACTGAAGCTTTCTTT
>TRBV12-3/TRBV12-4|-|TRBJ1-3|-
CASGIQGSGNTIYF
TGTGCCAGCGGTATCCAGGGCTCTGGAAACACCATATATTTT
>TRBV28|few|TRBJ2-7|TRBD2
CASSPRGGRGLYEQYF
TGTGCCAGCAGCCCCCGGGGGGGAAGGGGCTTATACGAGCAGTACTTC
>TRBV7-2|-|TRBJ1-1|-
CASSKGPTEAFF
TGTGCCAGCTCCAAGGGGCCCACTGAAGCTTTCTTT
>TRBV12-3/TRBV12-4|-|TRBJ2-3|TRBD1
CASSTGQGGETDTQYF
TGTGCCAGCAGTACGGGACAGGGCGGAGAGACAGATACGCAGTATTTT
>TRBV28|-|TRBJ1-5|-
CAGSLGYSNQPQHF
TGTGCCGGCAGTTTAGGCTATAGCAATCAGCCCCAGCATTTT
>TRBV10-2|-|TRBJ1-2|-
CASRGRVGYGYTF
TGCGCCAGCAGGGGCAGGGTCGGCTATGGCTACACCTTC
>TRBV20-1|-|TRBJ2-3|TRBD2
CSASGSGGAASTDTQYF
TGCAGTGCTAGCGGATCCGGGGGGGCCGCTAGCACAGATACGCAGTATTTT
>TRBV20-1|-|TRBJ1-1|TRBD1
CSAPGQGPEAFF
TGCAGTGCTCCGGGACAGGGACCTGAAGCTTTCTTT
>TRBV20-1|-|TRBJ2-1|-
CSARDDLPASLSNEQFF
TGCAGTGCTAGGGATGACCTTCCAGCCTCGCTCTCCAATGAGCAGTTCTTC
>TRBV3-1|-|TRBJ2-1|-
CASSHLVGSGNEQFF
TGTGCCAGCAGCCATCTAGTCGGGTCGGGCAATGAGCAGTTCTTC
>TRBV20-1|-|TRBJ2-3|-
CAARGGSMGDTQYF
TGCGCCGCTAGGGGGGGATCCATGGGGGATACGCAGTATTTT
>TRBV5-1|few|TRBJ2-1|TRBD2
CASSFTTGGDNEQFF
TGCGCCAGCAGCTTTACTACGGGAGGGGACAATGAGCAGTTCTTC
>TRBV9|many|TRBJ2-3|TRBD2
CASSISGSTDTQYF
TGTGCCAGCAGCATTAGCGGGAGCACAGATACGCAGTATTTT
>TRBV5-1|-|TRBJ2-7|TRBD2
CASSLAGLAGGKIYEQYF
TGCGCCAGCAGCTTGGCCGGACTAGCGGGGGGAAAGATCTACGAGCAGTACTTC
>TRBV5-1|few|TRBJ1-1|-
CASSLNANMNTEAFF
TGCGCCAGCAGCCTAAACGCGAACATGAACACTGAAGCTTTCTTT
>TRBV15|-|TRBJ2-2|-
CATSLTRLPAGELFF
TGTGCCACCAGCTTAACCAGACTCCCCGCCGGGGAGCTGTTTTTT
>TRBV5-6|-|TRBJ2-5|-
CASSLREGALGETQYF
TGTGCCAGCAGCTTGAGGGAGGGGGCGCTCGGAGAGACCCAGTACTTC
>TRBV12-3/TRBV12-4|-|TRBJ2-3|-
CASGLAPGPPYEQYF
TGTGCCAGCGGTTTAGCCCCGGGCCCTCCCTACGAGCAGTATTTT
>TRBV7-2|-|TRBJ1-2|-
CASSLEGPVVYGYTF
TGTGCCAGCAGCTTAGAGGGACCCGTCGTGTATGGCTACACCTTC
>TRBV6-5|many|TRBJ1-1|TRBD1
CASSRDRGDTEAFF
TGTGCCAGCAGTCGGGACAGGGGGGACACTGAAGCTTTCTTT
>TRBV10-3|many|TRBJ2-7|-
CAISEYQGTYEQYF
TGTGCCATCAGTGAGTACCAGGGGACCTACGAGCAGTACTTC
>TRBV6-6|few|TRBJ2-7|TRBD1
CASSETGALEQYF
TGTGCCAGCAGTGAGACAGGGGCTCTCGAGCAGTACTTC
>TRBV28|many|TRBJ1-1|-
CASRQQGNTEAFF
TGTGCCAGCAGACAACAGGGGAACACTGAAGCTTTCTTT
>TRBV29-1|many|TRBJ2-1|-
CSVAGRSYNEQFF
TGCAGCGTTGCCGGACGTTCCTACAATGAGCAGTTCTTC
>TRBV7-2|many|TRBJ2-7|-
CASSLVGIHEQYF
TGTGCCAGCAGCTTGGTGGGAATCCACGAGCAGTACTTC